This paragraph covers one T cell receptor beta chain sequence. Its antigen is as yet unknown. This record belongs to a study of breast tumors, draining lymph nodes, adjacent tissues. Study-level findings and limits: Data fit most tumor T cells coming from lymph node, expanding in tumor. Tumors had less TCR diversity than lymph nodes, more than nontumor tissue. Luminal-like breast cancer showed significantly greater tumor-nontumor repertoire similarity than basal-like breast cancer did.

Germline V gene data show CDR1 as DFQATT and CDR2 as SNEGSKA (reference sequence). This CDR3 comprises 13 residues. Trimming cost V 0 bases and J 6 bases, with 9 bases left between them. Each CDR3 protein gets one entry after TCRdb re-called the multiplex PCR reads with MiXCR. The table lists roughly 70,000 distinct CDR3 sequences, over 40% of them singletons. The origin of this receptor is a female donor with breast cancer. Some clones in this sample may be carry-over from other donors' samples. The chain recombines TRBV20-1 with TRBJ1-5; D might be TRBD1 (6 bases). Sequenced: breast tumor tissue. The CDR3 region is CSARDRGGQPQHF. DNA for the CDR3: TGCAGTGCTAGAGACAGGGGTGGTCAGCCCCAGCATTTT.